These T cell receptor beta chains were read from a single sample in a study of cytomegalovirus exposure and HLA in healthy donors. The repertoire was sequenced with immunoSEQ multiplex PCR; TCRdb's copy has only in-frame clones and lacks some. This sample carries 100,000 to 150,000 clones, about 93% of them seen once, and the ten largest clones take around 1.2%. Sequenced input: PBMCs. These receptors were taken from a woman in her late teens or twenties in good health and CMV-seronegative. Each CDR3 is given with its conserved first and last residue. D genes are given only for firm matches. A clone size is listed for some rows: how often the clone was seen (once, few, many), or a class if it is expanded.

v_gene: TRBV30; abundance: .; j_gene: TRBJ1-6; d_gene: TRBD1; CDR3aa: CARQGQDNSPLHF; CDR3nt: TGTGCCCGGCAGGGACAGGATAATTCACCCCTCCACTTT
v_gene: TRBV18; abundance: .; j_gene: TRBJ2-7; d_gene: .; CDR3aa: CASSPTGFEQYF; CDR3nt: TGTGCCAGCTCACCCACAGGGTTCGAGCAGTACTTC
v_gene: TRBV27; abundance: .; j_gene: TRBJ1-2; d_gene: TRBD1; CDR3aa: CASSVGGSLYGYTF; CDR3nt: TGTGCCAGCAGTGTAGGGGGCAGCCTCTATGGCTACACCTTC
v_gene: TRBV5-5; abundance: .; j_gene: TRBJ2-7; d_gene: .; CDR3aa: CASSLDNKSYEQYF; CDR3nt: TGTGCCAGCAGCTTGGACAACAAAAGCTACGAGCAGTACTTC
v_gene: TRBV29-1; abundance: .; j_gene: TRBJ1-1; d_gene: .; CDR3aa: CSVDWGGTEAFF; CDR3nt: TGCAGCGTTGATTGGGGAGGCACTGAAGCTTTCTTT
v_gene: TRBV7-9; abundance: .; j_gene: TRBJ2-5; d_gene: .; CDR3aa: CASSSSLRGETQYF; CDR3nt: TGTGCCAGCAGCTCCTCCCTACGAGGGGAGACCCAGTACTTC
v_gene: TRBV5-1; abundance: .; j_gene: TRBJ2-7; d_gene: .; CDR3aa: CASSLGGHYEQYF; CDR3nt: TGCGCCAGCAGCTTGGGAGGGCATTACGAGCAGTACTTC
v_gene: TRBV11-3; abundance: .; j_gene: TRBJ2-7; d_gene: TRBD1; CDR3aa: CASSLRTGEPYEQYF; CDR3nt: TGTGCCAGCAGCTTAAGGACAGGGGAACCCTACGAGCAGTACTTC
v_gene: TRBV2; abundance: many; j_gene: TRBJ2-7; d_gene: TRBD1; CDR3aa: CASSAQGEGEQYF; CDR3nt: TGTGCCAGCAGTGCCCAGGGGGAAGGGGAGCAGTACTTC
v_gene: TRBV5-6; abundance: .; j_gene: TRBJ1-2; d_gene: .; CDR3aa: CASSLEEAGNYGYTF; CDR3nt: TGTGCCAGCAGCTTGGAGGAGGCCGGAAACTATGGCTACACCTTC
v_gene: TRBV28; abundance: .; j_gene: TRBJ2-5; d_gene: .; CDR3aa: CASSTSRRSQETQYF; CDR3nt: TGTGCCAGCAGCACCTCCCGACGGAGCCAAGAGACCCAGTACTTC
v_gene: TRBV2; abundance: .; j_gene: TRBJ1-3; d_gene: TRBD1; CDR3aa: CASRLFGQGAHGSGNTIYF; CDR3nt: TGTGCCAGCCGTCTATTTGGACAGGGGGCGCATGGCTCTGGAAACACCATATATTTT
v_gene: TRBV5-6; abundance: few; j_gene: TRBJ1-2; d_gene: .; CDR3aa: CASPQEFYGYTF; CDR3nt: TGTGCCAGTCCACAGGAGTTCTATGGCTACACCTTC
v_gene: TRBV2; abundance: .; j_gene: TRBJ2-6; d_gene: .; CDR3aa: CASRRGRGRRGSGANVLTF; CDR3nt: TGTGCCAGCAGAAGGGGCCGCGGACGGAGGGGCTCTGGGGCCAACGTCCTGACTTTC
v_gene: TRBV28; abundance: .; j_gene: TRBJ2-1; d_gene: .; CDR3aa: CASSLTAYNEQFF; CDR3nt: TGTGCCAGCAGTTTAACGGCCTACAATGAGCAGTTCTTC
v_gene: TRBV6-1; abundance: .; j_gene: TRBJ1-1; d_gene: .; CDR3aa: CASSVTSDTEAFF; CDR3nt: TGTGCCAGCAGTGTCACAAGTGACACTGAAGCTTTCTTT
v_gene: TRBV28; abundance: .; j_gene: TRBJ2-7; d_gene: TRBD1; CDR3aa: CASSEGAYQFYEQYF; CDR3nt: TGTGCCAGCAGCGAGGGGGCGTATCAATTCTACGAGCAGTACTTC
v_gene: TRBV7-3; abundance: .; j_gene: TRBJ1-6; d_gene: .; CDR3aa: CASSLTFRGNNSPLHF; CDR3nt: TGTGCCAGCAGCTTAACGTTTAGGGGAAACAATTCACCCCTCCACTTT
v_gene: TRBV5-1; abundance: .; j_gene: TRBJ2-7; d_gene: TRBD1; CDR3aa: CASSETGGPGDYEQYF; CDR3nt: TGCGCCAGCAGCGAGACAGGGGGCCCGGGGGACTACGAGCAGTACTTC
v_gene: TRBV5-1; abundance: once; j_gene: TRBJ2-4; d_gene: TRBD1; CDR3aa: CASSLGTGGRDIQYF; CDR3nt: TGCGCCAGCAGCTTGGGCACAGGGGGCCGGGACATTCAGTACTTC
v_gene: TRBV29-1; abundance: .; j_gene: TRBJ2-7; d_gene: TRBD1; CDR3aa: CSVDRQGNSYEQYF; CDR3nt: TGCAGCGTCGACCGACAGGGTAACTCCTACGAGCAGTACTTC
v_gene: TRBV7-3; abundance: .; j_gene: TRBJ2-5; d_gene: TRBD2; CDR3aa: CASSLRGLAGGRQETQYF; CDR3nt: TGTGCCAGCAGCTTAAGGGGACTAGCGGGAGGCCGGCAAGAGACCCAGTACTTC
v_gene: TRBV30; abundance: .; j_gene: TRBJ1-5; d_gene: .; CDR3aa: CAWSVQGWGNQPQHF; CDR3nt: TGTGCCTGGAGTGTTCAGGGTTGGGGCAATCAGCCCCAGCATTTT
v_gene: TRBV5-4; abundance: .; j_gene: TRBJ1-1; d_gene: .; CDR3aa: CASSTGTSLEAFF; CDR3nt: TGTGCCAGCAGCACCGGGACAAGCCTTGAAGCTTTCTTT
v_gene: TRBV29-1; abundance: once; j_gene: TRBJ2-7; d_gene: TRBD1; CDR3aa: CSVVGTDLREQYF; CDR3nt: TGCAGCGTTGTCGGGACAGATCTCCGCGAGCAGTACTTC
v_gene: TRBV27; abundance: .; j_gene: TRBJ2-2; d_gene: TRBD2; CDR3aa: CASSLEGVREGDTGELFF; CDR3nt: TGTGCCAGCAGTTTAGAGGGGGTACGGGAGGGAGACACCGGGGAGCTGTTTTTT
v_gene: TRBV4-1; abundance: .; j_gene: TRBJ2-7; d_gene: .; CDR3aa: CASSHPRESSSYEQYF; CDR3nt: TGCGCCAGCAGCCATCCTAGGGAGTCCAGCTCCTACGAGCAGTACTTC
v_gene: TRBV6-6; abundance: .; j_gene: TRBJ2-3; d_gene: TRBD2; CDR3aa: CASSYAAGSSTDTQYF; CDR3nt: TGTGCCAGCAGTTACGCAGCGGGGAGTAGCACAGATACGCAGTATTTT
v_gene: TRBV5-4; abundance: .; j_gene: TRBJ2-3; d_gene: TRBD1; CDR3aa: CASSPFAGQGTDTQYF; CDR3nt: TGTGCCAGCAGCCCGTTTGCCGGACAGGGGACAGATACGCAGTATTTT
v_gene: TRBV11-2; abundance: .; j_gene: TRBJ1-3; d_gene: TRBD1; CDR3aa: CASSQNPGQGAGNTIYF; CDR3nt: TGTGCCAGCAGCCAAAATCCGGGACAGGGCGCTGGAAACACCATATATTTT
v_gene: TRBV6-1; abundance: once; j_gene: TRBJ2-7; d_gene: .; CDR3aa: CASSDFQGSMHEQYF; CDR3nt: TGTGCCAGCAGTGATTTTCAGGGTTCGATGCACGAGCAGTACTTC